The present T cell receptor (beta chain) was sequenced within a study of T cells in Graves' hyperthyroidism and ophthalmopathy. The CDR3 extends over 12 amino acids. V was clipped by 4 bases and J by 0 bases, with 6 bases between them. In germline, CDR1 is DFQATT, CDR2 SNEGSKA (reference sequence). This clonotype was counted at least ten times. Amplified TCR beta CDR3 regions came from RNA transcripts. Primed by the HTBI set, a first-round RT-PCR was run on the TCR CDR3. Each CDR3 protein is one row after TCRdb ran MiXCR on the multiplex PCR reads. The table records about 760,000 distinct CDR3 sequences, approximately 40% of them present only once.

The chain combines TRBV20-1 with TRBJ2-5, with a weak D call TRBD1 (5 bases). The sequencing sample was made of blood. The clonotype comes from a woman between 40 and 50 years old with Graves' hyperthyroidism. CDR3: CSAKGNQETQYF. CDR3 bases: TGCAGTGCTAAGGGGAACCAAGAGACCCAGTACTTC.